This TCR beta chain was recorded in a study of T cell repertoires in cytomegalovirus infection. The CDR3 is 13 residues long. With 1 base removed from V and 4 bases from J, the gap between germline ends came to 7 bases. Germline V gene lookup returns CDR1 SGHDN and CDR2 FVKESK. Each CDR3 protein gets one entry after TCRdb re-called the reads with MiXCR. The top ten hold roughly 8% of the sample, which has some 600,000 distinct CDR3 sequences, 20% to 25% seen once. The chain uses TRBV14 and TRBJ1-2; no definite D call. This TCR was recovered from a human donor in good health (CMV status not recorded). Some clones in this sample may be carry-over from other donors' samples. Input material: CD8+ T cells from PBMCs. In nucleotides, the CDR3 is TGTGCCAGCAGCCAAGGGAACGCCTATGGCTACACCTTC. Protein product: CASSQGNAYGYTF. Full variable domain (missing parts from reference TRBV14 and TRBJ1-2): EAGVTQFPSHSVIEKGQTVTLRCDPISGHDNLYWYRRVMGKEIKFLLHFVKESKQDESGMPNNRFLAERTGGTYSTLKVQPAELEDSGVYFCASSQGNAYGYTFGSGTRLTVV.